These T cell receptor beta chains were read from a single sample in a study of sequential checkpoint blockade in melanoma. Only in-frame clones appear in the TCRdb table, and some are missing; sequencing was by immunoSEQ multiplex PCR. The sample contains approximately 2,400 clones, roughly 26% of which appear only once. Sequences were derived from tumor tissue (inferred from file names), sampled from a patient given nivolumab and ipilimumab in sequence. Every receptor here comes from a human donor with melanoma. Each CDR3 is given with its conserved first and last residue. A D gene is named only where the DNA matches it firmly. Size tells how often a clone was seen (once, few, many) or the class of an expanded clone, and some rows leave it out.

v_gene,abundance,d_gene,j_gene,CDR3aa,CDR3nt
TRBV18,-,-,TRBJ2-2,CASSPPVTGELFF,TGTGCCAGCTCACCACCGGTAACCGGGGAGCTGTTTTTT
TRBV9,few,-,TRBJ2-6,CASKGSTAGANVLTF,TGTGCCAGCAAGGGATCAACAGCTGGGGCCAACGTCCTGACTTTC
TRBV28,-,TRBD1,TRBJ1-1,CASVTGDWNTEAFF,TGTGCCAGCGTTACAGGGGATTGGAACACTGAAGCTTTCTTT
TRBV5-1,few,-,TRBJ2-7,CASSQAGSTGRDYEQYF,TGCGCCAGCAGCCAAGCGGGTTCTACGGGAAGGGACTACGAGCAGTACTTC
TRBV11-3,few,-,TRBJ2-1,CASSLVAGATFADEQFF,TGTGCCAGCAGCTTGGTGGCGGGGGCTACCTTTGCCGATGAGCAGTTCTTC
TRBV10-2,-,-,TRBJ2-2,CASLHTRGYRETGELFF,TGCGCCAGCCTACACACACGAGGCTACAGGGAGACCGGGGAGCTGTTTTTT
TRBV11-3,few,TRBD1,TRBJ2-1,CASSLDRGTDSYNEQFF,TGTGCCAGCAGCTTGGACCGTGGGACAGACTCCTACAATGAGCAGTTCTTC
TRBV9,-,-,TRBJ2-5,CASSVAEGRETQYF,TGTGCCAGCAGCGTAGCGGAAGGAAGAGAGACCCAGTACTTC
TRBV9,few,-,TRBJ2-5,CASSGAGSPHETQYF,TGTGCCAGCAGCGGGGCGGGGTCACCACACGAGACCCAGTACTTC
TRBV6-8,few,TRBD1,TRBJ1-1,CASNNRGIGNTEAFF,TGTGCCAGCAATAACAGGGGGATCGGGAACACTGAAGCTTTCTTT
TRBV6-8,-,-,TRBJ2-3,CASSGASGVDTQYF,TGTGCCAGCAGTGGGGCAAGTGGAGTCGATACGCAGTATTTT
TRBV19,-,-,TRBJ2-7,CASRARTDSYEQYF,TGTGCCAGTAGGGCAAGGACGGACTCCTACGAGCAGTACTTC
TRBV28,-,TRBD1,TRBJ1-6,CASSRPGQGLITLHF,TGTGCCAGCAGTCGCCCCGGACAGGGGTTAATCACCCTCCACTTT
TRBV6-8,medium-sized,TRBD2,TRBJ2-2,CASSLARTSGGYGELFF,TGTGCCAGCAGCCTCGCGCGGACTAGCGGGGGGTACGGGGAGCTGTTTTTT
TRBV11-3,few,-,TRBJ2-1,CASSSLWGTTYKQFF,TGTGCCAGCAGCTCCCTATGGGGGACCACCTATAAGCAGTTCTTC
TRBV30,few,-,TRBJ2-5,CAWSVGSRETQYF,TGTGCCTGGAGTGTAGGATCGCGAGAGACCCAGTACTTC
TRBV19,-,TRBD2,TRBJ2-7,CASSPTSGESYEQYF,TGTGCCAGTAGTCCAACTAGCGGGGAATCCTACGAGCAGTACTTC
TRBV29-1,-,-,TRBJ1-2,CSVEDLGLEWSTF,TGCAGCGTTGAAGATCTAGGACTGGAATGGAGCACCTTC
TRBV11-3,few,TRBD1,TRBJ2-5,CASSARQGSETQYF,TGTGCCAGCAGCGCCCGACAGGGTTCGGAGACCCAGTACTTC
TRBV30,-,-,TRBJ2-7,CAWSGGGSSYEQYF,TGTGCCTGGAGTGGAGGTGGGTCCTCCTACGAGCAGTACTTC
TRBV7-5,-,-,TRBJ2-7,CASSSTGGSAYEQYF,TGTGCCAGCAGCTCAACAGGGGGGTCGGCCTACGAGCAGTACTTC
TRBV19,-,TRBD1,TRBJ2-2,CASRTGVDTGELFF,TGTGCCAGTAGGACAGGGGTTGACACCGGGGAGCTGTTTTTT
TRBV11-3,few,-,TRBJ1-3,CASSLWGGSGNTIYF,TGTGCCAGCAGCTTATGGGGAGGATCTGGAAACACCATATATTTT
TRBV4-1,few,-,TRBJ1-4,CASSLAIGQKLFF,TGCGCCAGCAGCCTGGCTATCGGGCAAAAACTGTTTTTT
TRBV14,few,-,TRBJ2-1,CASRYSGGLYNEQFF,TGTGCCAGCAGATATTCCGGGGGGCTTTACAATGAGCAGTTCTTC
TRBV6-8,medium-sized,-,TRBJ2-6,CASSPTLGAGANVLTF,TGTGCCAGCAGCCCTACCCTGGGGGCAGGGGCCAACGTCCTGACTTTC
TRBV11-3,medium-sized,-,TRBJ2-1,CASSQVPGWDSNEQFF,TGTGCCAGCAGCCAAGTGCCGGGTTGGGATAGCAATGAGCAGTTCTTC
TRBV9,few,-,TRBJ2-4,CASRGTRIAKNIQYF,TGTGCCAGCAGGGGCACCCGCATAGCCAAAAACATTCAGTACTTC
TRBV19,-,-,TRBJ1-5,CATEDSSNQPQHF,TGTGCCACGGAAGACAGTAGCAATCAGCCCCAGCATTTT
TRBV5-1,once,-,TRBJ1-4,CASSFTGLNEKLFF,TGCGCCAGCAGCTTTACAGGGCTAAATGAAAAACTGTTTTTT
TRBV19,-,TRBD2,TRBJ2-1,CASSASGSSYNEQFF,TGTGCCAGTAGTGCTAGCGGAAGCTCCTACAATGAGCAGTTCTTC
TRBV12-5,-,TRBD1,TRBJ1-5,CASKDRGNQPQHF,TGTGCCAGCAAAGACAGGGGCAATCAGCCCCAGCATTTT
TRBV6-8,medium-sized,TRBD1,TRBJ1-1,CASSYQTGTEAFF,TGTGCCAGCAGTTATCAGACAGGGACTGAAGCTTTCTTT
TRBV9,-,TRBD2,TRBJ2-7,CASSVSGGPKSYEQYF,TGTGCCAGCAGCGTTTCGGGGGGGCCCAAATCCTACGAGCAGTACTTC
TRBV6-8,-,-,TRBJ1-1,CASSASYGSEAFF,TGTGCCAGCAGTGCCTCGTATGGCTCTGAAGCTTTCTTT
TRBV19,-,-,TRBJ1-1,CASSMDRRGNTEAFF,TGTGCCAGTAGTATGGACAGACGTGGGAACACTGAAGCTTTCTTT
TRBV19,-,-,TRBJ2-6,CASTLSAFGANVLTF,TGTGCCAGTACCTTGTCGGCATTTGGGGCCAACGTCCTGACTTTC
TRBV1,-,-,TRBJ2-3,CASSPRLAGAADTQYF,TGCGCCAGCAGCCCCCGTCTGGCGGGGGCGGCAGATACGCAGTATTTT
TRBV19,-,TRBD2,TRBJ2-3,CASRLAGDTQYF,TGTGCCAGTCGACTAGCGGGGGATACGCAGTATTTT
TRBV4-1,-,TRBD1,TRBJ2-1,CASSESATGEANEQFF,TGCGCCAGCAGCGAAAGCGCGACAGGGGAAGCCAATGAGCAGTTCTTC
TRBV19,-,-,TRBJ2-2,CASSTGGELFF,TGTGCCAGTAGTACTGGCGGGGAGCTGTTTTTT
TRBV18,-,-,TRBJ1-3,CASSLYGAGSGNTIYF,TGTGCCAGCTCCCTCTACGGGGCCGGATCTGGAAACACCATATATTTT
TRBV5-1,-,-,TRBJ1-1,CASSSGPPNTEAFF,TGCGCCAGCAGCTCGGGCCCTCCGAACACTGAAGCTTTCTTT
TRBV6-8,few,-,TRBJ2-5,CASSLARGVQETQYF,TGTGCCAGCAGTTTGGCCAGGGGGGTCCAAGAGACCCAGTACTTC
TRBV11-1,medium-sized,-,TRBJ1-6,CASSLEFGGESPLHF,TGTGCCAGCAGCTTAGAATTCGGGGGCGAGTCACCCCTCCACTTT
TRBV19,-,TRBD1,TRBJ1-2,CASSIDLHDRGGYTF,TGTGCCAGTAGTATAGATCTTCATGACAGGGGAGGCTACACCTTC
TRBV28,-,-,TRBJ1-3,CASSLTGIPVQSGNTIYF,TGTGCCAGCAGTTTAACAGGGATCCCCGTTCAGTCGGGAAACACCATATATTTT
TRBV18,-,TRBD1,TRBJ1-6,CASSHSGRDRVSNSPLHF,TGTGCCAGCTCACACTCGGGCCGGGACAGGGTTTCTAATTCACCCCTCCACTTT
TRBV6-8,large,-,TRBJ1-1,CASITGGTEAFF,TGTGCCAGCATCACCGGGGGCACTGAAGCTTTCTTT
TRBV19,few,-,TRBJ1-1,CASSIYGRAENTEAFF,TGTGCCAGTAGTATTTACGGCAGGGCAGAAAACACTGAAGCTTTCTTT
TRBV30,-,-,TRBJ1-2,CAWTQGYGYTF,TGTGCCTGGACCCAGGGTTATGGCTACACCTTC
TRBV30,once,-,TRBJ2-1,CAWSRPNNEQFF,TGTGCCTGGAGTAGGCCCAACAATGAGCAGTTCTTC
TRBV6-8,few,-,TRBJ2-1,CASKTSLSGDEQFF,TGTGCCAGCAAGACCTCATTATCTGGGGATGAGCAGTTCTTC
TRBV6-8,large,-,TRBJ1-1,CASSYSSRPVGTEAFF,TGTGCCAGCAGTTACTCTTCCCGACCTGTGGGCACTGAAGCTTTCTTT
TRBV30,few,-,TRBJ1-4,CAWSPGEFGEKLFF,TGTGCCTGGAGTCCAGGGGAGTTTGGCGAAAAACTGTTTTTT
TRBV19,-,-,TRBJ2-2,CASSIASLGTGELFF,TGTGCCAGTAGTATCGCCAGTCTGGGGACCGGGGAGCTGTTTTTT
TRBV29-1,-,-,TRBJ2-7,CSVVVGTPYEQYF,TGCAGCGTTGTGGTAGGTACCCCCTACGAGCAGTACTTC